This T cell receptor (beta chain) comes out of a study of human T cells and chemical hapten exposure. In the study overall: Chiefly female patients presented with alopecia areata, totalis or universalis.

Study-wide results and caveats: Among TCRs, those above 1 in 1000 frequency were unaffected by DPC sensitization.

Time point reported: pre-sensitization, week 0. Stated treatment: therapeutic diphenylcyclopropenone sensitization with weekly scalp DPC. This clonotype was recorded many times. Its cognate antigen is unknown. TCRdb re-called the RACE reads through MiXCR, storing one row per CDR3 protein. The repertoire has roughly 380,000 distinct CDR3 sequences, 4.5% to 5.5% of them found once; the top ten carry approximately 2.4%. V dropped 4 bases and J dropped 6; count of bases not matched to a gene: 7. The CDR3 is made up of 14 amino acids. The germline CDR1 and CDR2 sequences are SGDLS and YYNGEE. The specimen comprised whole blood, sampled in connection with sensitization to the hapten diphenylcyclopropenone (DPC). The receptor's source is a woman in her forties or fifties with alopecia areata. Some clones in this sample may be carry-over from other donors' samples. The chain couples TRBV9 to TRBJ2-7; 10 nucleotides align to TRBD2. CDR3 loop: CASSTLAGASEQYF. CDR3 bases: TGTGCCAGCAGCACTCTAGCGGGAGCGAGCGAGCAGTACTTC. The entire variable domain, with the rest obtained from reference TRBV9 and TRBJ2-7, is as follows: DSGVTQTPKHLITATGQRVTLRCSPRSGDLSVYWYQQSLDQGLQFLIQYYNGEERAKGNILERFSAQQFPDLHSELNLSSLELGDSALYFCASSTLAGASEQYFGPGTRLTVT.